This T cell receptor (beta chain) was sequenced for a study of cytomegalovirus exposure and HLA in healthy donors. The sample holds a few counts of this clone. Its specificity is unknown. Study-wide findings and caveats: TCR beta V- and J-gene trimming was later associated with a missense DCLRE1C variant. Several top significant clusters appeared, in a later analysis, to be linked to common viral pathogens.

V was shortened by 6 bases and J by 3 bases, with 6 bases between the two germline ends. Germline V lookup: CDR1 SNHLY, CDR2 FYNNEI. This CDR3 spans 12 amino acids. In the PCR, 60 Vbeta and 13 Jbeta primers were used. Original methodology: Counted up in a later analysis, unique TCR beta chains came to some 72 million, with around 10 million shared. Profiled with immunoSEQ multiplex PCR; TCRdb holds only in-frame clones, not every one. Clone size and V and J calls were adopted from that table, with D and trimming inferred from the DNA. The profile shows more than 140,000 clones, over 60% of them singletons.

Sequencing was performed on PBMCs. The receptor comes from a woman aged 30 to 39 in good health and CMV-seropositive. The chain has TRBV2 and TRBJ1-5, with unresolved D. The CDR3 nucleotides read TGTGCCAGCAGCGAGGACAATCAGCCCCAGCATTTT. Protein sequence: CASSEDNQPQHF.